The clone carrying this T cell receptor (beta chain) was detected once. As processed by the authors: Estimates of nucleated cell counts were drawn from the amplification of reference gene primers. Assay: immunoSEQ multiplex PCR; the TCRdb copy retains only in-frame clones and omits some. That table furnishes V, J and clone size, whereas the DNA furnished D and trimming. Of 200,000 or so clones detected, around 82% appear once; the ten largest clones hold approximately 7.9%. The data are from a study of blood T cell repertoires in COVID-19. This CDR3 comprises 15 residues. Germline values: CDR1 SGHRS, CDR2 YFSETQ. V was shortened by 0 bases and J by 8 bases, with 14 bases between the two germline ends.

The V and J genes are TRBV5-1 and TRBJ1-4; a possible D gene is TRBD1 (5 bases). Sequencing was carried out using PBMCs or T cells enriched from blood (not recorded which). The sequence derives from a man aged 35 to 55 who had recovered from COVID-19. As DNA, the CDR3 is TGCGCCAGCAGCTTGGGAGGGGCGCGGGAAGAAAAACTGTTTTTT. As protein: CASSLGGAREEKLFF.